Listed here are 24 T cell receptor beta chains from one sample, sequenced in a study of identifying expanded T cells in peripheral blood. Sequencing was performed with immunoSEQ multiplex PCR; in TCRdb, only in-frame clones are kept and a portion is missing. The table has approximately 110,000 clones, around 89% seen once. The sample consisted of blood. The receptors shown here come from a person aged 18 to 69 in good health.

The J gene is TRBJ1-1, the V gene TRBV7-9; 7 bases are shared with TRBD1. The CDR3 totals 15 residues. CDR1 and CDR2 from the germline V gene are SEHNR and FQNEAQ (reference sequence). The ends lost 7 bases at V and 0 bases at J; junction bases unmatched: 8. The CDR3 reads CASIGTVFMNTEAFF. The CDR3 nucleotides read TGTGCCAGCATTGGGACAGTTTTTATGAACACTGAAGCTTTCTTT.

The CDR3 loop reads CASSESKGGTEAFF. CDR3 bases: TGCGCCAGCAGTGAGTCGAAGGGGGGGACTGAAGCTTTCTTT. The rearrangement joins TRBV10-2 to TRBJ1-1; D is possibly TRBD1 (6 bases). This CDR3 comprises 14 residues. Germline lookup yields CDR1 WSHSY and CDR2 SAAADI. Trimming removed 0 bases at V and 5 bases at J, with 10 bases between.

The chain joins TRBV7-2 to TRBJ2-5, with no clear D. The CDR3 spans 14 residues. V was shortened by 0 bases and J by 4 bases, with 9 bases between the two germline ends. Germline CDR1 is SGHTA and CDR2 is FQGNSA. The CDR3 sequence is CASSLAAVLETQYF. The CDR3 coding sequence is TGTGCCAGCAGCTTAGCCGCGGTCCTAGAGACCCAGTACTTC.

This clone was detected a few times. The rearrangement uses TRBV7-9 and TRBJ2-7, with TRBD2 as a possible D gene (6 bases). Germline CDR1 and CDR2: SEHNR and FQNEAQ (reference sequence). This CDR3 spans 12 amino acids. The CDR3 DNA sequence: TGTGCTTCGGGACTGAGCTCCTACGAGCAGTACTTC. This gives the protein CASGLSSYEQYF.

The chain carries TRBV9 and TRBJ2-1, with 8 bases lining up with TRBD2. The CDR3 is made up of 14 amino acids. Germline V lookup: CDR1 SGDLS, CDR2 YYNGEE. The junction had 9 bases not matched to a gene; V was cut back by 3 bases and J by 10 bases. The CDR3 loop reads CASSEDGGAGEQFF. In nucleotides, the CDR3 is TGTGCCAGCAGCGAAGACGGGGGGGCAGGGGAGCAGTTCTTC.

A single count supports this clone. The chain carries TRBV27 and TRBJ2-1; weak D call: TRBD1 (5 bases). Trimming shortened V by 4 bases and J by 6 bases, and 13 bases separated the two germline ends. This CDR3 comprises 14 residues. Germline V CDR1 and CDR2: MNHEY, SMNVEV (reference sequence). CDR3 nucleotide sequence: TGTGCCAGCAGTTCCGGCAGGGCCGGCAATGAGCAGTTCTTC. Amino acids: CASSSGRAGNEQFF.

The chain recombines TRBV6-1 with TRBJ1-6; 10 positions match TRBD1. V was clipped by 4 bases and J by 7 bases; unmatched bases: 4. The germline V gene encodes CDR1 MNHNS and CDR2 SASEGT. The CDR3 runs 15 residues. DNA for the CDR3: TGTGCCAGCAGTGGGACAGGGGGTACGAATTCACCCCTCCACTTT. It encodes CASSGTGGTNSPLHF.

This chain connects TRBV27 to TRBJ1-5; D is perhaps TRBD1 (5 bases). Germline-derived CDR1 and CDR2 are MNHEY and SMNVEV (reference sequence). This CDR3 is built from 15 residues. V was trimmed by 3 bases and J by 3 bases, leaving 12 bases between them. CDR3 DNA sequence: TGTGCCAGCAGTTTTTCGGGACGGGACAATCAGCCCCAGCATTTT. Translated, it gives CASSFSGRDNQPQHF.

The CDR3 is CASSVAGGPNTGELFF. The DNA for the CDR3 is TGTGCCAGCAGCGTAGCTGGGGGTCCGAACACCGGGGAGCTGTTTTTT. The chain is built from TRBV9 and TRBJ2-2; D may be TRBD1 or TRBD2 (5 bases each). CDR3 length: 16 residues. V shed 0 bases and J shed 0 bases, with 9 bases lying between them. Germline values: CDR1 SGDLS, CDR2 YYNGEE.

This sequence joins TRBV5-4 and TRBJ2-5; the D gene is possibly TRBD1 (5 bases). CDR1 is SGHNT, CDR2 YYREEE, per germline (reference sequence). V lost 3 bases and J 1 base, leaving 10 bases between the germline ends. There are 14 residues in the CDR3. The CDR3 protein is CASSSGRVQETQYF. The CDR3 DNA sequence: TGTGCCAGCAGCTCCGGCAGGGTCCAAGAGACCCAGTACTTC.

The V gene is TRBV6-6, the J gene TRBJ1-2, with D unclear. Germline loops: CDR1 MNHNY, CDR2 SVGAGI (reference sequence). The V end was cut by 2 bases, the J end by 3 bases, with 10 bases between. The CDR3 is 14 residues long. CDR3 bases: TGTGCCAGCAGTTACAGTCCAGTTGACTATGGCTACACCTTC. This encodes CASSYSPVDYGYTF.

The chain has TRBV7-8 and TRBJ1-5; D is possibly TRBD1 (5 bases). Germline V lookup: CDR1 SGHVS, CDR2 FQNEAQ. The ends were cut back, 5 bases at V and 0 bases at J, with 14 bases in the middle. This CDR3 contains 16 residues. This chain's CDR3 is CASSLYPGPSNQPQHF. The CDR3 nucleotides read TGTGCCAGCAGCCTATATCCGGGACCTAGCAATCAGCCCCAGCATTTT. Drawing the rest from reference TRBV7-8 and TRBJ1-5, the complete variable domain is GAGVSQSPRYKVAKRGQDVALRCDPISGHVSLFWYQQALGQGPEFLTYFQNEAQLDKSGLPSDRFFAERPEGSVSTLKIQRTQQEDSAVYLCASSLYPGPSNQPQHFGDGTRLSIL.

J is TRBJ2-6 and V is TRBV28; unclear D gene. The CDR3 contains 17 residues. Germline V gene sequence: CDR1 MDHEN, CDR2 SYDVKM. Trimming took 5 bases from V and 2 from J, leaving 16 bases between them. The CDR3 DNA follows: TGTGCCAGCAGTCATGACCTAACCAGGACTGGGGCCAACGTCCTGACTTTC. Protein sequence: CASSHDLTRTGANVLTF.

This chain connects TRBV19 to TRBJ2-1; D is uncertain. Germline V gene data show CDR1 as LNHDA and CDR2 as SQIVND (reference sequence). The CDR3 runs to 20 residues. With 0 bases removed from V and 5 bases from J, the gap between germline ends came to 26 bases. The chain's CDR3 is CASSIDGYPLGGVPDNEQFF. The CDR3 DNA sequence: TGTGCCAGTAGTATAGATGGGTATCCTCTGGGTGGGGTACCCGACAATGAGCAGTTCTTC.

The chain carries TRBV4-2 and TRBJ2-2; D not certain. This CDR3 has 15 residues. Germline V CDR1 and CDR2: LGHNA, YNFKEQ. V shed 0 bases and J shed 4 bases, with 9 bases lying between them. The chain's CDR3 is CASSQDRLGTGELFF. In nucleotides, the CDR3 is TGTGCCAGCAGCCAAGATCGATTGGGCACCGGGGAGCTGTTTTTT.

The V gene is TRBV7-6, the J gene TRBJ2-1; 9 bases fit TRBD2. The J segment lost 4 bases and the V segment lost 8 bases, leaving 12 bases of the junction unmatched. The CDR3 consists of 16 residues. The germline CDR1 and CDR2 sequences are SGHVS and FNYEAQ. CDR3 coding DNA: TGTGCCAGCCGCTCCACTCTAGCGGGGCGGTACAATGAGCAGTTCTTC. Translated: CASRSTLAGRYNEQFF. Supplemented by reference TRBV7-6 and TRBJ2-1, the full variable domain reads GAGVSQSPRYKVTKRGQDVALRCDPISGHVSLYWYRQALGQGPEFLTYFNYEAQQDKSGLPNDRFSAERPEGSISTLTIQRTEQRDSAMYRCASRSTLAGRYNEQFFGPGTRLTVL.

This rearrangement joins TRBV19 to TRBJ2-1; 8 bases fit TRBD1. This CDR3 is built from 11 residues. After removal of 3 bases from V and 12 bases from J, the junction contained 1 base not matched to a gene. Germline CDR1 and CDR2: LNHDA and SQIVND (reference sequence). The CDR3 nucleotides are TGTGCCAGTAGTATGGGGACAGGGCAGTTCTTC. It encodes CASSMGTGQFF.

The V call is TRBV5-4, the J call TRBJ2-5, with 8 bases lining up with TRBD2. CDR1 and CDR2 from the germline V gene are SGHNT and YYREEE (reference sequence). The CDR3 sequence is 15 residues long. J lost 2 bases, V lost 4 bases, and 7 bases had no gene match. CDR3 DNA sequence: TGTGCCAGCAGCCCGACTAGCGTGACGCAAGAGACCCAGTACTTC. Translation gives CASSPTSVTQETQYF.

This sequence joins TRBV7-2 and TRBJ1-3, with a tentative D call TRBD1 (5 bases). Germline V gene lookup returns CDR1 SGHTA and CDR2 FQGNSA. Between the trimmed V and J ends, which lost 5 bases and 0 bases, there was a span of 14 bases. This CDR3 has 16 amino acids. CDR3 DNA: TGTGCCAGCAGCCCACCTTACAGGAGCTCTGGAAACACCATATATTTT. This translates into CASSPPYRSSGNTIYF. The whole variable domain, filled in from reference TRBV7-2 and TRBJ1-3, reads GAGVSQSPSNKVTEKGKDVELRCDPISGHTALYWYRQSLGQGLEFLIYFQGNSAPDKSGLPSDRFSAERTGGSVSTLTIQRTQQEDSAVYLCASSPPYRSSGNTIYFGEGSWLTVV.

The chain links TRBV6-1 to TRBJ2-7, with D possibly being TRBD1 (6 bases). The CDR3 contains 15 residues. Germline CDR1 reads MNHNS; CDR2 reads SASEGT. V was trimmed by 0 bases and J by 2 bases, leaving 11 bases between them. CDR3 loop: CASSEAFQGPYEQYF. The CDR3, as DNA: TGTGCCAGCAGTGAAGCATTCCAGGGGCCCTACGAGCAGTACTTC.

V and J are TRBV28 and TRBJ2-7, with D tentatively TRBD1 (7 bases). Germline lookup yields CDR1 MDHEN and CDR2 SYDVKM. This CDR3 spans 14 amino acids. Trimming took 3 bases from V and 3 from J, leaving 12 bases between them. The CDR3 sequence is CASSLAGQHYEQYF. The DNA of the CDR3 is TGTGCCAGCAGTTTGGCGGGACAGCACTACGAGCAGTACTTC.

The V call is TRBV11-2, the J call TRBJ1-5; a possible D gene is TRBD1 (5 bases). The CDR3 has 15 residues. Trimming removed 1 base at V and 0 bases at J, with 7 bases between. Germline-derived CDR1 and CDR2 are SGHAT and FQNNGV. CDR3 nucleotides: TGTGCCAGCAGCTTAGGGGGGTATAGCAATCAGCCCCAGCATTTT. Translated: CASSLGGYSNQPQHF. Full variable domain (missing parts from reference TRBV11-2 and TRBJ1-5): EAGVAQSPRYKIIEKRQSVAFWCNPISGHATLYWYQQILGQGPKLLIQFQNNGVVDDSQLPKDRFSAERLKGVDSTLKIQPAKLEDSAVYLCASSLGGYSNQPQHFGDGTRLSIL.

The chain has TRBV27 and TRBJ1-1, with no clear D. V gave up 4 bases and J gave up 6 bases, with 15 bases separating them. Germline assignment: CDR1 MNHEY and CDR2 SMNVEV (reference sequence). CDR3 length: 14 residues. In DNA, the CDR3 is TGTGCCAGCAGTTCTGGGATCGATAGGGCTGAAGCTTTCTTT. Protein: CASSSGIDRAEAFF.

There are a few counts of this clone. The V and J genes are TRBV4-1 and TRBJ1-6; 9 bases align to TRBD1. The CDR3 is 16 residues long. With V trimmed by 4 bases and J by 7 bases, 8 bases remained unmatched. The germline CDR1 and CDR2 sequences are MGHRA and YSYEKL. The CDR3 is CASSLTTGGWNSPLHF. CDR3 DNA sequence: TGCGCCAGCAGCCTCACGACAGGGGGATGGAATTCACCCCTCCACTTT.